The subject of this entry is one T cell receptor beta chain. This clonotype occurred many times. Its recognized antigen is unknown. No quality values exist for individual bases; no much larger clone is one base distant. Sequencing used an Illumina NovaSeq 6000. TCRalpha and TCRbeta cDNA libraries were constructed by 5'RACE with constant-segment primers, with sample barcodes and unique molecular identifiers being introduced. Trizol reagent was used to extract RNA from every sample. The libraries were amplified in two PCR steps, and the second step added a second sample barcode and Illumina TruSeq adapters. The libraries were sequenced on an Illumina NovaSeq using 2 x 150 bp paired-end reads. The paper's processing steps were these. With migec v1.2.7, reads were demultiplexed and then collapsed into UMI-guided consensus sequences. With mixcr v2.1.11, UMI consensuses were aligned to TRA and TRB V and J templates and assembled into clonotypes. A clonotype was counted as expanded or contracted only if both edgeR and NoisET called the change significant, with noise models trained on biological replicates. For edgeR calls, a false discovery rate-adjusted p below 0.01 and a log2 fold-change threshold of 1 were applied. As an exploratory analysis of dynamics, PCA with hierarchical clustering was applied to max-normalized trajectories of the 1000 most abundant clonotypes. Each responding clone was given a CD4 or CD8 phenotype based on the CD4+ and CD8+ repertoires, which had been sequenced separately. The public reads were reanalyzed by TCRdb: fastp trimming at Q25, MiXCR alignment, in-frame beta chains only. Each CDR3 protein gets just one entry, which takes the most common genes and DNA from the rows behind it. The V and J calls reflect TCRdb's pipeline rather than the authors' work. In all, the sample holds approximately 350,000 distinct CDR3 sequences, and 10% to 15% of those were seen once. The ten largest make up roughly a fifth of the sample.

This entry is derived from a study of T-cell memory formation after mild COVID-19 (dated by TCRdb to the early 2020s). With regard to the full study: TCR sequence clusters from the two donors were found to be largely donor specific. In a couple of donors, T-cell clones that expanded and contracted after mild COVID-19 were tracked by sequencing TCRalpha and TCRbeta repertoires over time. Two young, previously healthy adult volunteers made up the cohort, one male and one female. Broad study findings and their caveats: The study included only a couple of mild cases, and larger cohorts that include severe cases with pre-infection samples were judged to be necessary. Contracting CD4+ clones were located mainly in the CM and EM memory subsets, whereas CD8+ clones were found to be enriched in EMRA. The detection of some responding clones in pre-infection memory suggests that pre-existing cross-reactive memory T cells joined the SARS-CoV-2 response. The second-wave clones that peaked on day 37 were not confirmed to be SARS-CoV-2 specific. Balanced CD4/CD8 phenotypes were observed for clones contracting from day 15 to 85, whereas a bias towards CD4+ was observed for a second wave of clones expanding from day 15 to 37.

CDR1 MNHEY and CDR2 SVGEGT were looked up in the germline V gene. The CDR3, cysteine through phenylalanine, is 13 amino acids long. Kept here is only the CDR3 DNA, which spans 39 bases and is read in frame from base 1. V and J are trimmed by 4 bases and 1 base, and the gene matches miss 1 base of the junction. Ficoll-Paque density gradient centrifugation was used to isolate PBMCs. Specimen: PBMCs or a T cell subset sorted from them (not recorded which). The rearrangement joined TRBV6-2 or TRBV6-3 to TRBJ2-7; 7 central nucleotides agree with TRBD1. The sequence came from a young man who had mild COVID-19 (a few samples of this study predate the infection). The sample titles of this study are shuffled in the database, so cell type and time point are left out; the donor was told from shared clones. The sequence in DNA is TGTGCCAGCAGTTCCAGGGGGTCCTACGAGCAGTACTTC. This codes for CASSSRGSYEQYF.